Sequencing of this TCR beta chain was carried out in a study of blood T cell repertoires in COVID-19. Study-wide context: Samples of COVID-19 (acute and convalescent) were obtained from the United States, Italy and Spain. Sources were T cells, B-cell-depleted T cells, or PBMCs; the material itself was cDNA or gDNA.

Authors' processing steps: How many nucleated cells were present was estimated from reference gene primer amplification. Measured with immunoSEQ multiplex PCR; TCRdb has only the in-frame clones, and not every one. That table supplies the V and J calls and clone size; D and trimming were determined from the DNA. Of almost 400,000 clones listed, roughly 86% are singletons. Followed over time, Seattle patients had been enrolled while infection was active. Germline V gene lookup returns CDR1 SGHRS and CDR2 YFSETQ. This CDR3 has 19 residues. The V segment lost 4 bases and the J segment 2 bases; nucleotides outside the gene matches: 9.

The clonotype comes from a woman aged 60-75 years with COVID-19, enrolled during active disease. Sequenced input: peripheral blood. This rearrangement joins TRBV5-1 to TRBJ2-2, with 15 nucleotides matching TRBD2. CDR3 nucleotides: TGCGCCAGCAGCAGTACCGGGACTAGCGGGGGGATTAACACCGGGGAGCTGTTTTTT. Translation gives CASSSTGTSGGINTGELFF.